The rows below give T cell receptor beta chains drawn from one sample of a study of regulatory T cells. The method was immunoSEQ multiplex PCR; TCRdb's version includes in-frame clones alone and lacks a portion of them. The data contain some 29,000 clones, 85% to 95% of them singletons. Material for sequencing was conventional CD4+ T cells sorted from blood. The receptors shown here come from a person under 30 with CD3G deficiency. Both conserved end residues are part of each CDR3. The D gene is left open where the match is weak. Size values are once, few and many counts, or a class for expanded clones, and some rows have none.

.	12	TRBV11-2	TRBJ2-3	TRBD1	TGTGCCAGCAGCCTCGGGACAGCGATGCAGTATTTT	CASSLGTAMQYF
.	15	TRBV28	TRBJ2-5	.	TGTGCCAGCAGTACTACAGGGATATTCCAAGAGACCCAGTACTTC	CASSTTGIFQETQYF
few	13	TRBV28	TRBJ1-3	.	TGTGCCAGCAGTCGCGGGGCTCCCTACACCATATATTTT	CASSRGAPYTIYF
.	11	TRBV28	TRBJ2-1	.	TGTGCCAGCAGTGAGAGGAATGAGCAGTTCTTC	CASSERNEQFF
.	14	TRBV7-6	TRBJ2-1	TRBD1	TGTGCCAGCAGCTTAGGACAGGGTAGTAATGAGCAGTTCTTC	CASSLGQGSNEQFF
.	11	TRBV20-1	TRBJ2-1	.	TGCAGTGCTAGGCAAGGGGTAAGGCAGTTCTTC	CSARQGVRQFF
.	14	TRBV7-8	TRBJ2-1	TRBD2	TGTGCCAGCACCCCAGCGGGGCTACGGGATGAGCAGTTCTTC	CASTPAGLRDEQFF
.	15	TRBV6-1	TRBJ2-4	.	TGTGCCAGCAGTCCTTCGACAGGTTGGGAAAACATTCAGTACTTC	CASSPSTGWENIQYF
.	15	TRBV6-5	TRBJ2-7	.	TGTGCCAGCAGTTACTCGACAGGCGGGGTCTACGAGCAGTACTTC	CASSYSTGGVYEQYF
.	13	TRBV19	TRBJ2-1	.	TGTGCCAGTAGTCGTACTAGTTATCATGAGCAGTTCTTC	CASSRTSYHEQFF
.	15	TRBV28	TRBJ2-3	TRBD1	TGTGCCAGCAGTTCCCCCGGGACAGGTCAAGATACGCAGTATTTT	CASSSPGTGQDTQYF
.	17	TRBV5-4	TRBJ2-7	TRBD1	TGTGCCAGCAGCTTAGGGGGGACAGGGAAAAACTCCTACGAGCAGTACTTC	CASSLGGTGKNSYEQYF
.	15	TRBV5-1	TRBJ2-3	TRBD1	TGCGCCAGCAGCTTGGTACAGGGGAGCACAGATACGCAGTATTTT	CASSLVQGSTDTQYF
.	14	TRBV6-1	TRBJ2-7	TRBD1	TGTGCCAGCAGTATGCGGACAGGGGCCTACGAGCAGTACTTC	CASSMRTGAYEQYF